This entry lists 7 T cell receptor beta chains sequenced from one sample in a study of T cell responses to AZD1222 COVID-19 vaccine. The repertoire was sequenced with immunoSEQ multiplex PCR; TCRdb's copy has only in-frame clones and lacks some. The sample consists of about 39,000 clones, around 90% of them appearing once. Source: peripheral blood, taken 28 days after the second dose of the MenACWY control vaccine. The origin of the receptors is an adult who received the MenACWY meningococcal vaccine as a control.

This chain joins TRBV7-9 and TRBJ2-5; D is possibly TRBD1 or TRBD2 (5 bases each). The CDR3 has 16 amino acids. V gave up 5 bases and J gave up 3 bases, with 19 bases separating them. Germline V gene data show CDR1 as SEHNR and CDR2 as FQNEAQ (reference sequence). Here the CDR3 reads CASSPLRSLGEETQYF. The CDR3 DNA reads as TGTGCCAGCAGCCCTCTACGTAGTCTGGGGGAAGAGACCCAGTACTTC.

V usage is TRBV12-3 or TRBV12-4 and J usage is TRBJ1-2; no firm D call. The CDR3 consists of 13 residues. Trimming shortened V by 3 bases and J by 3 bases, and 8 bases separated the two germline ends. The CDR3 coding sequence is TGTGCCAGCAGTTTGAGGACGGACTATGGCTACACCTTC. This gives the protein CASSLRTDYGYTF.

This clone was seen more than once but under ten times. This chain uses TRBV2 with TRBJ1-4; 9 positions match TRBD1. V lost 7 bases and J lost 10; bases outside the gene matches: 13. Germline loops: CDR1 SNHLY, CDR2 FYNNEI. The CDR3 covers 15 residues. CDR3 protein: CASTLPAGQGIKLFF. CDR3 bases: TGTGCCAGCACCCTTCCTGCAGGACAGGGGATAAAACTGTTTTTT.

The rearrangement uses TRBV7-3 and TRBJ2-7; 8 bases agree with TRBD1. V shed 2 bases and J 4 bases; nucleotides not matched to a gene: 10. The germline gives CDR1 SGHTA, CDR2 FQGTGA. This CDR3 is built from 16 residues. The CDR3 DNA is TGTGCCAGCAGCTTAGCATCGGGGACAGGATCTTACGAGCAGTACTTC. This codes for CASSLASGTGSYEQYF.

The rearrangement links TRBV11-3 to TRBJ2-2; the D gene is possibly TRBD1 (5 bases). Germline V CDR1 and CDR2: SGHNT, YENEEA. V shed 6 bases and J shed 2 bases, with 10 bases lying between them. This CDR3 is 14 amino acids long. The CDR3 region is CASRKDTNTGELFF. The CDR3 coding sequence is TGTGCCAGCAGGAAGGACACCAACACCGGGGAGCTGTTTTTT.

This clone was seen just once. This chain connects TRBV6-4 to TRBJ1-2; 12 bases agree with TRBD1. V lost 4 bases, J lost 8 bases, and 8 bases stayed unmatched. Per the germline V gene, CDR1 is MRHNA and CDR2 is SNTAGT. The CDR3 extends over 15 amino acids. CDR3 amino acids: CASSASGQGARGYTF. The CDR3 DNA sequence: TGTGCCAGCAGTGCCTCGGGACAGGGGGCGCGGGGCTACACCTTC.

The CDR3 reads CAGAAGPNEKLFF. Written as DNA, the CDR3 is TGTGCGGGGGCCGCAGGACCTAATGAAAAACTGTTTTTT. This chain links TRBV7-9 with TRBJ1-4; tentatively, D is TRBD1 (6 bases). This CDR3 contains 13 residues. Per the germline V gene, CDR1 is SEHNR and CDR2 is FQNEAQ (reference sequence).